The 4 T cell receptor beta chains below were found in one sample sequenced in a study of blood T cell repertoires in COVID-19. Sequencing used immunoSEQ multiplex PCR; TCRdb keeps in-frame clones, though not all of them. The sample comprises around 480,000 clones, roughly 90% of which are singletons, and about 0.75% rests with the top ten. Sequenced input: PBMCs or T cells enriched from blood (not recorded which). Every receptor here comes from a woman between 18 and 30 years old who had recovered from COVID-19.

V is TRBV5-5 and J is TRBJ2-3, with D possibly being TRBD2 (6 bases). CDR1 and CDR2 from the germline V gene are SGHKS and YYEKEE (reference sequence). This CDR3 spans 15 amino acids. Trimming left V 2 bases short and J 6 bases short, with 16 bases between. CDR3 loop: CASSFSAGLSDTQYF. Written as DNA, the CDR3 is TGTGCCAGCAGCTTCTCGGCAGGACTATCCGATACGCAGTATTTT.

In DNA, the CDR3 is TGTGCCAGCAGTGAAGCGCTTTTACTTAGCGGGGGGGAGGCTGAGCAGTTCTTC. Translating gives CASSEALLLSGGEAEQFF. The V gene is TRBV2, the J gene TRBJ2-1; 11 bases agree with TRBD2. Germline V lookup: CDR1 SNHLY, CDR2 FYNNEI. Unmatched junction bases numbered 13, after V lost 0 bases and J lost 9 bases. The CDR3 consists of 18 residues.

This chain joins TRBV4-2 and TRBJ1-1, with D perhaps TRBD1 (5 bases). Germline CDR1 reads LGHNA; CDR2 reads YNFKEQ. V lost 4 bases to trimming and J lost 5 bases, with 14 bases between them. This CDR3 contains 14 residues. CDR3 residues: CASSPNLQGTEAFF. The CDR3 nucleotides are TGTGCCAGCAGCCCAAACCTCCAGGGAACTGAAGCTTTCTTT.

J is TRBJ2-1 and V is TRBV10-2, with TRBD1 identical over 9 bases. With 0 bases clipped from V and 7 bases from J, the junction kept 1 base outside the gene matches. This CDR3 comprises 14 residues. Germline V gene sequence: CDR1 WSHSY, CDR2 SAAADI. CDR3 bases: TGCGCCAGCAGTGAGTCGGGACAGGGAAATGAGCAGTTCTTC. It encodes CASSESGQGNEQFF.